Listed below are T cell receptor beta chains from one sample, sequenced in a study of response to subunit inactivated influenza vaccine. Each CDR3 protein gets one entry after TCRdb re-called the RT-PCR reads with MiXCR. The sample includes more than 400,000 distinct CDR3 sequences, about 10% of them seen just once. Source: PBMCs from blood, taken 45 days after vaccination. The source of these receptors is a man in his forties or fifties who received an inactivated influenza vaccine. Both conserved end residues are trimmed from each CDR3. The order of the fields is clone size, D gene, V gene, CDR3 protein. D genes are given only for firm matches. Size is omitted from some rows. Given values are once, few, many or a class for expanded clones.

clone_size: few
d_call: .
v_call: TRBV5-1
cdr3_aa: ASSWGPGPKVRYEQY

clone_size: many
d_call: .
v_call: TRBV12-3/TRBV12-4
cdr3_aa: ASSLGTGSQETQY

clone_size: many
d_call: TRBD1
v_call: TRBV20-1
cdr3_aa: SASRQGDQPQH

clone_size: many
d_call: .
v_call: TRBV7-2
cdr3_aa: ASRVRAISYEQY

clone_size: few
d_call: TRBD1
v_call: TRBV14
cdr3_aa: ASSQGDRDSGTPNTGELF

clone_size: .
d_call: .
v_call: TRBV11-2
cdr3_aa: ASSLGFQGPRETQY

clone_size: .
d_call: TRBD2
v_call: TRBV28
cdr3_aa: ASSKGLAGGYTGELF

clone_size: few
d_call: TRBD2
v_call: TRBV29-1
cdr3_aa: SVDREAPLGTQY

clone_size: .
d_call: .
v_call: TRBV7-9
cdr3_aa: ASSLAGVGYEQY

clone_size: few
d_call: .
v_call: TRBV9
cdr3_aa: ASSDGLYYT

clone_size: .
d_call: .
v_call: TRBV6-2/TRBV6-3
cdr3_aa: ASSYARASTRVRNEQY

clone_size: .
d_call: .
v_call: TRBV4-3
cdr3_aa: ASSQVDSNFYEQY

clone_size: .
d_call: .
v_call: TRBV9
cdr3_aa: ASSVEWGAETQY

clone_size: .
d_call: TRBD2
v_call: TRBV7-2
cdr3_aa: ASSLSGGSTGDTQY

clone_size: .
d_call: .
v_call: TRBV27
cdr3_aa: ASSTKTGLRTEAF

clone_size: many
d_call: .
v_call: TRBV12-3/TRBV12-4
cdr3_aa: ASSLTGDRNQPQH

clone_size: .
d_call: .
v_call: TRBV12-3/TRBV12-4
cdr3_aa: ASSTHPPGGETQY

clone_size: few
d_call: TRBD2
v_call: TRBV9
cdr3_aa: ASSERTSGSTDTQY

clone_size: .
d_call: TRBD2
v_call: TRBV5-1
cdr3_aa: ASSRADSGLDTQY

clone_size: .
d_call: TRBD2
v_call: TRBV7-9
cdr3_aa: ASSFAGGQYNEQF

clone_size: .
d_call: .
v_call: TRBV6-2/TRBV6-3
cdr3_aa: ASSYSAASYNEQF

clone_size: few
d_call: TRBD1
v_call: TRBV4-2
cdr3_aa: ASSQEGTGRGQNQPQH

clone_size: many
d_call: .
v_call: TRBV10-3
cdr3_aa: AISEGGPFGYT

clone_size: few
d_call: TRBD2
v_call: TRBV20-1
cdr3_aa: SASPLLAGTFDNEQF

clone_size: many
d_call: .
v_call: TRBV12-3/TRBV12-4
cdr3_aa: ASSLWNGRDGYT

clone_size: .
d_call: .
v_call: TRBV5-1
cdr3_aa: ASSLDYGGTDTQY

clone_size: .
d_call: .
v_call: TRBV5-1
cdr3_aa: ASSSGIPITGELF

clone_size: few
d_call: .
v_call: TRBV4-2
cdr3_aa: ASSQVRDTGELF

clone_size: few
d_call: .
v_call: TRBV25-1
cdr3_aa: ASTPGSGFTDTQY

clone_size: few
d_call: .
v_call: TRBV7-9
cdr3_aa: ASSWTANNYGYT

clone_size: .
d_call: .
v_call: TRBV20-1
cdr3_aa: SARSPRGTQETQY

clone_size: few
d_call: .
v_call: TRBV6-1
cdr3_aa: ASSGGQNYNEQF

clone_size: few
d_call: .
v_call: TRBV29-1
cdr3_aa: SVESDAEQY

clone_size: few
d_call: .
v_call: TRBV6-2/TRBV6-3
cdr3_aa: AIQAGSTDTQY

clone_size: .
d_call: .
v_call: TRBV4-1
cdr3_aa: ASSQGFLLSGNTIY

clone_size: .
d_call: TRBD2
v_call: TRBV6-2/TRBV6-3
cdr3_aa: ASSPPRGVPSGASSYNEQF

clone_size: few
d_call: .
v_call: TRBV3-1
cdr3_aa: ASSLSDGSTIY

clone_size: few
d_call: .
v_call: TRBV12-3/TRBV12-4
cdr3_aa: ASSLGGARSSNQPQH

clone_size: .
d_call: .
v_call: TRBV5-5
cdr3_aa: ASSFNNEKLF

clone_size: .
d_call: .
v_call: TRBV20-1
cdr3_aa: SAGTLGEQF